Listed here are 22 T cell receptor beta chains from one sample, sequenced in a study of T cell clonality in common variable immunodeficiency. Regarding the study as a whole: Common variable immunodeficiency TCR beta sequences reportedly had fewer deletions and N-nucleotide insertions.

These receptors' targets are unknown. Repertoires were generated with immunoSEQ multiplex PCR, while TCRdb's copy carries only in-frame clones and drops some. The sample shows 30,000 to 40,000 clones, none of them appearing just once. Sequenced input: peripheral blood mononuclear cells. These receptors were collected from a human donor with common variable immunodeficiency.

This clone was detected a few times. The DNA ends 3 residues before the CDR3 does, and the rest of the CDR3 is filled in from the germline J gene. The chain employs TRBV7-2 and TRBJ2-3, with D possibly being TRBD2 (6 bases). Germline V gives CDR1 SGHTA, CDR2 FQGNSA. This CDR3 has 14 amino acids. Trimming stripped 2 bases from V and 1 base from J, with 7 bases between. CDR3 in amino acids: CASSLQRGTDTQYF. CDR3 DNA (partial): TGTGCCAGCAGCTTACAGCGGGGCACAGATACG.

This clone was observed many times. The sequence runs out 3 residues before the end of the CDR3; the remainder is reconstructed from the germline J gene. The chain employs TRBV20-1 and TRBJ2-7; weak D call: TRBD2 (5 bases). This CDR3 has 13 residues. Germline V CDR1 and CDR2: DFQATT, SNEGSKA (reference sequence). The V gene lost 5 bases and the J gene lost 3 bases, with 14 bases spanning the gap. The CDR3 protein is CSALPDGVYEQYF. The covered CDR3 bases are TGCAGTGCTTTGCCCGACGGGGTCTACGAG.

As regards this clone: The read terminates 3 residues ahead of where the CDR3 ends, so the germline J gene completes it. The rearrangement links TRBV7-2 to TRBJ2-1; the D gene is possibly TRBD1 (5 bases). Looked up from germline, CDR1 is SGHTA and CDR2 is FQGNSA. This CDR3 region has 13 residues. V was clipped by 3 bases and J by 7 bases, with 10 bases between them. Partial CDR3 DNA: TGTGCCAGCAGCTTGGGCAGGGTAAATGAG. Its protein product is CASSLGRVNE. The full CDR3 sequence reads CASSLGRVNEQFF. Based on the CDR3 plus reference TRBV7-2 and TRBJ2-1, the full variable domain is GAGVSQSPSNKVTEKGKDVELRCDPISGHTALYWYRQSLGQGLEFLIYFQGNSAPDKSGLPSDRFSAERTGGSVSTLTIQRTQQEDSAVYLCASSLGRVNEQFFGPGTRLTVL.

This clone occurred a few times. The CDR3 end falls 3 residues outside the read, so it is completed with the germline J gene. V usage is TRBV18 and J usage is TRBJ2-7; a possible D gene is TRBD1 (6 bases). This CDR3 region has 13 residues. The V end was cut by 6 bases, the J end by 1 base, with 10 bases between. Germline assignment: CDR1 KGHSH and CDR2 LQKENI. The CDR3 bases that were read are TGTGCCAGCTCTACGACAGGTTCCTACGAG. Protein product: CASSTTGSYE. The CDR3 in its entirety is CASSTTGSYEQYF. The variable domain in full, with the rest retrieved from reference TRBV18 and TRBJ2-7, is NAGVMQNPRHLVRRRGQEARLRCSPMKGHSHVYWYRQLPEEGLKFMVYLQKENIIDESGMPKERFSAEFPKEGPSILRIQQVVRGDSAAYFCASSTTGSYEQYFGPGTRLTVT.

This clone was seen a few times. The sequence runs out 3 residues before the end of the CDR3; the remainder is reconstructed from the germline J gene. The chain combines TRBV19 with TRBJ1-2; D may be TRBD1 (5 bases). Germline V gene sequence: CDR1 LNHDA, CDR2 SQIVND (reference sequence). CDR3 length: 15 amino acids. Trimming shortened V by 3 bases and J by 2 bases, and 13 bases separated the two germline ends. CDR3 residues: CASSMGRTLNYGYTF. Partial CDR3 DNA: TGTGCCAGTAGTATGGGGAGGACACTAAACTATGGC.

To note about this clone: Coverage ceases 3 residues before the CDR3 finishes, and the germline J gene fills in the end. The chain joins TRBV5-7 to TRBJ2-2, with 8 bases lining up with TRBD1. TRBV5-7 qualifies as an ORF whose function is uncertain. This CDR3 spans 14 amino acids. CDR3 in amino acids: CASSLAGQGERLFF. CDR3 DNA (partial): TGTGCCAGCAGCTTGGCCGGACAGGGCGAACGG.

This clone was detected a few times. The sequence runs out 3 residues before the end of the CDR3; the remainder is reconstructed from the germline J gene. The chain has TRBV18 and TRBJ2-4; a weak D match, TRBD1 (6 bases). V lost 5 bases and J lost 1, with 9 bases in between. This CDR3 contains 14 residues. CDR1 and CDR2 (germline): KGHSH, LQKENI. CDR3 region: CASSADRAKNIQYF. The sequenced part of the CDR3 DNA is TGTGCCAGCTCAGCTGACAGGGCCAAAAACATT.

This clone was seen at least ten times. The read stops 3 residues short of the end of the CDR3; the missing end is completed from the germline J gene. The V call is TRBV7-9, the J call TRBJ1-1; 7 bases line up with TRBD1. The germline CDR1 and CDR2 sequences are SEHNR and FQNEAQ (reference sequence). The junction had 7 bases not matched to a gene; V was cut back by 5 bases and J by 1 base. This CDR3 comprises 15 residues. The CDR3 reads CASSTAGTANTEAFF. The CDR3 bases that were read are TGTGCCAGCAGCACAGCCGGGACAGCGAACACTGAA.

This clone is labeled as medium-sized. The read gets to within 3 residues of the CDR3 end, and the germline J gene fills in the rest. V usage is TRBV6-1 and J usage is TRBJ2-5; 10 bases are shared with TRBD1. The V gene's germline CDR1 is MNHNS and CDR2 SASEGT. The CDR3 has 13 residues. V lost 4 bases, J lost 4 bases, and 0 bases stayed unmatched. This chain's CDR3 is CASSGTGGETQYF. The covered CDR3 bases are TGTGCCAGCAGTGGGACAGGGGGAGAGACC.

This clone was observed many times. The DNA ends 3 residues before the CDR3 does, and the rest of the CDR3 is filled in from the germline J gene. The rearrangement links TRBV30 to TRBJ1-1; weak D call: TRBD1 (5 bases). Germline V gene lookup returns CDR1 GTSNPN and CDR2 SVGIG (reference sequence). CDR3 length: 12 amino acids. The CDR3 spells CASVDGGVEAFF. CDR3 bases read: TGTGCCTCTGTTGATGGGGGGGTAGAA.

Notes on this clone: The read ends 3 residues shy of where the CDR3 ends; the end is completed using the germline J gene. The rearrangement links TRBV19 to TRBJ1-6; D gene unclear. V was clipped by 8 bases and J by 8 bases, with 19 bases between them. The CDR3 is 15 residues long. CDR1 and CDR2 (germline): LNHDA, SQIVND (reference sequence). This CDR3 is CASRSLGGAYSPLHF. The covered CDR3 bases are TGTGCCAGTCGCTCGCTAGGAGGAGCGTATTCACCC.

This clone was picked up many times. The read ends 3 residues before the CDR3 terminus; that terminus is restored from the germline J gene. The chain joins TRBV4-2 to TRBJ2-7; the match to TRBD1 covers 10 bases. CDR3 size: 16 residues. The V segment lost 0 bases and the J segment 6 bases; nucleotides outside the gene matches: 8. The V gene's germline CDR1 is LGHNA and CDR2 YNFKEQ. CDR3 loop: CASSQDPGTGASEQYF. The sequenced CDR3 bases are TGTGCCAGCAGCCAAGATCCCGGGACAGGGGCCTCCGAG.

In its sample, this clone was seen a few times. The CDR3: CASSEDPRQTYEQYF. CDR3 DNA, as far as it was read: TGTGCCAGCAGTGAAGACCCCCGACAGACCTACGAG. V is TRBV2 and J is TRBJ2-7, with D tentatively TRBD1 (5 bases). Read data end 3 residues before the CDR3 end; the end is taken from the germline J gene. This CDR3 spans 15 amino acids. The V gene lost 1 base and the J gene lost 2 bases, with 12 bases spanning the gap. Germline CDR1 reads SNHLY; CDR2 reads FYNNEI.

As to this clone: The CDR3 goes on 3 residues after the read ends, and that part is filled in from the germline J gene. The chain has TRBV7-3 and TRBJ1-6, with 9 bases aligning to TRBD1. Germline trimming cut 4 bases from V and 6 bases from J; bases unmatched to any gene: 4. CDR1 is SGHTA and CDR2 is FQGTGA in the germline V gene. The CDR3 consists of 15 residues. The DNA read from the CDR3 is TGTGCCAGCAGCTCACAGGGGGCCGGTAATTCACCC. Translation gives CASSSQGAGNSP. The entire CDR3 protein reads CASSSQGAGNSPLHF.

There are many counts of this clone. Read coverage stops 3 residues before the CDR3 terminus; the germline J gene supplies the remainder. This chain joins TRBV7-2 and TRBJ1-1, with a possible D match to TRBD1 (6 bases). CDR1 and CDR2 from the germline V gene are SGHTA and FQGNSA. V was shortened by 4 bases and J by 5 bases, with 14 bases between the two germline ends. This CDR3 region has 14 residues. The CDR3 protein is CASSSLGGRTEAFF. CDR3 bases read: TGTGCCAGCAGCTCCTTGGGGGGGCGTACTGAA.

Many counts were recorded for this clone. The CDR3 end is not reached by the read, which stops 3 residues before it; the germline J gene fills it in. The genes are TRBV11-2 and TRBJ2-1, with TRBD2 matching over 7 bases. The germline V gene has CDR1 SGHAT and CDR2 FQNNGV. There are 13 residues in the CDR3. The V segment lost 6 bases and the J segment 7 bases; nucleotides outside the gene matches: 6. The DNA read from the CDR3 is TGTGCCAGCAGAACCTCGGGGGGTAATGAG. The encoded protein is CASRTSGGNE. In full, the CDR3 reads CASRTSGGNEQFF.

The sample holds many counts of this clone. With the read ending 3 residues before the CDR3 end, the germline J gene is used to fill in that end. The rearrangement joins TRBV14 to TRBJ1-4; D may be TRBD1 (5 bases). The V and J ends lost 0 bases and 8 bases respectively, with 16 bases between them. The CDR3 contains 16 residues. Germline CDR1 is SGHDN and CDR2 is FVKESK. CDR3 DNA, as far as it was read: TGTGCCAGCAGCCAAGATGAGGAACAGGCGGAGGAAAAA. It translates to CASSQDEEQAEEK. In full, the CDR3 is CASSQDEEQAEEKLFF.

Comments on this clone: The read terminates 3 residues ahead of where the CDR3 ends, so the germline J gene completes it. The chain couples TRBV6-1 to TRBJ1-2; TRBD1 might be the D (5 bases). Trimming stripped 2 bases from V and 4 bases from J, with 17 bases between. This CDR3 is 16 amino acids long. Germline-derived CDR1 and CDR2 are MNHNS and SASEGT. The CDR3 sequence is CASSERQPAEPYGYTF. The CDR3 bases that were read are TGTGCCAGCAGTGAAAGACAGCCTGCCGAACCCTATGGC.

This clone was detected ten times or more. This chain's CDR3 is CSVEAQGTGEGTDTQYF. The part of the CDR3 DNA that was read is TGCAGCGTTGAAGCTCAGGGTACGGGGGAAGGCACAGATACG. V usage is TRBV29-1 and J usage is TRBJ2-3; a weak D match, TRBD2 (6 bases). The observed sequence ends 3 residues before the CDR3 terminus, with the missing tail filled in from the germline J gene. V was pared by 1 base and J by 1 base, with 18 bases between. This CDR3 has 17 amino acids. Per germline, CDR1 SQVTM and CDR2 ANQGSEA.

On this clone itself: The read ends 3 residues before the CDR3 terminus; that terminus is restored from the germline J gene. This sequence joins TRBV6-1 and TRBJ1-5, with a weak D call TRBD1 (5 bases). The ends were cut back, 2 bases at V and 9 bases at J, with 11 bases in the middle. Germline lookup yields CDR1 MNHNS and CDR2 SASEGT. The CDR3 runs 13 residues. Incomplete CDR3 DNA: TGTGCCAGCAGTGAAAAGGCGGGGGGGCCC. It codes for CASSEKAGGP. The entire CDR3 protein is CASSEKAGGPQHF.

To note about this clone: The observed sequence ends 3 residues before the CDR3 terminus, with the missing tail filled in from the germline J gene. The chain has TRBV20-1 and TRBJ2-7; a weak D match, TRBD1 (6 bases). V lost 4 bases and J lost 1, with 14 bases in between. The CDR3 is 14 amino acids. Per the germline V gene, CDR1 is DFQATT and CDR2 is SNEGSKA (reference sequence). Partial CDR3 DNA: TGCAGTGCTACCGGACAGACATATTCCTACGAG. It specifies CSATGQTYSYE. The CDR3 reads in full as CSATGQTYSYEQYF.

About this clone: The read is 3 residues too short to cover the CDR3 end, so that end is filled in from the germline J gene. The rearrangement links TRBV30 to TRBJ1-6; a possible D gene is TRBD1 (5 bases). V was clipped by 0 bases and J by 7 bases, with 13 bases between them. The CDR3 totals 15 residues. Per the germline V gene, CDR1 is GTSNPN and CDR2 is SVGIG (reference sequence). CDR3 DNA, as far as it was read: TGTGCCTGGAGTGTAACGGGCCAGGGAAATTCACCC. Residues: CAWSVTGQGNSP. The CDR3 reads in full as CAWSVTGQGNSPLHF.